The 9 T cell receptor beta chains in this list originate from one sample, sequenced in a study of vaccination effects on CD4 cells after COVID-19. No antigen has been assigned to these receptors. The method was immunoSEQ multiplex PCR; TCRdb's version includes in-frame clones alone and lacks a portion of them. The sample lists 22,000 or so clones, 75% to 85% occurring once. Antigen-specific CD4+ T cells were first expanded with viral peptide pools by the ViraFEST assay and only then sequenced. Culture proceeded for nine to eleven days, and CD4+ T cells were then isolated. From March to December 2020, the person had a SARS-CoV-2 infection that was confirmed by PCR. Source: CD4+ T cells from PBMCs cultured with a peptide pool, taken before COVID-19 vaccination. These receptors were taken from a human donor who had a prior SARS-CoV-2 infection.

The chain has TRBV7-2 and TRBJ2-7, with D tentatively TRBD2 (5 bases). The V and J ends lost 2 bases and 3 bases respectively, with 14 bases between them. CDR1 and CDR2 (germline): SGHTA, FQGNSA. This CDR3 has 15 amino acids. The CDR3 sequence is CASSLTGRGYYEQYF. In nucleotides, the CDR3 is TGTGCCAGCAGCTTAACGGGTCGGGGATACTACGAGCAGTACTTC.

This chain links TRBV20-1 with TRBJ2-3; TRBD2 agrees at 10 bases. Germline trimming cut 3 bases from V and 2 bases from J; bases unmatched to any gene: 11. The CDR3 consists of 17 residues. CDR1 DFQATT and CDR2 SNEGSKA come from the germline V gene (reference sequence). The CDR3 here is CSASRGRLAGDTDTQYF. As DNA, the CDR3 is TGCAGTGCTAGTAGGGGCCGGCTAGCGGGAGACACAGATACGCAGTATTTT.

This chain connects TRBV27 to TRBJ2-7; D is perhaps TRBD2 (7 bases). CDR1 and CDR2 from the germline V gene are MNHEY and SMNVEV (reference sequence). CDR3 length: 15 amino acids. Trimming removed 4 bases at V and 2 bases at J, with 15 bases between. This CDR3 is CASSSFSGTTYEQYF. Written as DNA, the CDR3 is TGTGCCAGCAGTTCCTTCAGCGGGACAACCTACGAGCAGTACTTC.

V gene TRBV25-1 combines with J gene TRBJ2-1; 8 positions match TRBD1. Germline V gives CDR1 MGHDK, CDR2 SYGVNS. V lost 3 bases, J lost 8 bases, and 12 bases stayed unmatched. The CDR3 is 16 amino acids. In DNA form, the CDR3 reads TGTGCCAGCAGTGACCGCACGACAGGGGATGGCGATGAGCAGTTCTTC. The encoded protein is CASSDRTTGDGDEQFF.

This clone was seen a handful of times. The chain is built from TRBV29-1 and TRBJ1-6, with TRBD1 as a possible D gene (5 bases). Germline values: CDR1 SQVTM, CDR2 ANQGSEA. The germline V and J ends were trimmed by 6 bases and 6 bases, with 15 bases remaining between them. This CDR3 is built from 14 residues. The CDR3 loop reads CSVRGVGGNSPLHF. The CDR3 nucleotides are TGCAGCGTAAGAGGGGTTGGTGGTAATTCACCCCTCCACTTT.

In DNA, the CDR3 is TGCGCCAGCAGCCAAGGACTAGCGGGGGTCCGCGGGAGAGTAGGTGAGCAGTTCTTC. It encodes CASSQGLAGVRGRVGEQFF. The V gene is TRBV4-1, the J gene TRBJ2-1; TRBD2 aligns across 12 bases. The V segment lost 1 base and the J segment 9 bases; nucleotides outside the gene matches: 16. The V gene's germline CDR1 is MGHRA and CDR2 YSYEKL. There are 19 residues in the CDR3.

V usage is TRBV7-3 and J usage is TRBJ2-3; D is unclear. Trimming removed 2 bases at V and 2 bases at J, with 11 bases between. The germline gives CDR1 SGHTA, CDR2 FQGTGA. CDR3 size: 15 residues. The CDR3 sequence is CASSLVIGPTDTQYF. CDR3 in DNA: TGTGCCAGCAGCTTAGTGATCGGACCCACAGATACGCAGTATTTT.

The chain has TRBV6-6 and TRBJ2-3; 9 bases fit TRBD1. J lost 5 bases, V lost 6 bases, and 12 bases had no gene match. Germline CDR1 reads MNHNY; CDR2 reads SVGAGI (reference sequence). CDR3 length: 16 amino acids. Written as DNA, the CDR3 is TGTGCCAGCAGAATACACCCGGGACAGGGTCAAGATACGCAGTATTTT. It translates to CASRIHPGQGQDTQYF.

This rearrangement joins TRBV15 to TRBJ1-2; no firm D call. Germline CDR1 LNHNV, CDR2 YYDKDF (reference sequence). V lost 1 base to trimming and J lost 3 bases, with 15 bases between them. There are 16 residues in the CDR3. CDR3 amino acids: CATSRAVGLSYYGYTF. The CDR3 coding sequence is TGTGCCACCAGCAGAGCGGTAGGGTTGAGTTACTATGGCTACACCTTC.